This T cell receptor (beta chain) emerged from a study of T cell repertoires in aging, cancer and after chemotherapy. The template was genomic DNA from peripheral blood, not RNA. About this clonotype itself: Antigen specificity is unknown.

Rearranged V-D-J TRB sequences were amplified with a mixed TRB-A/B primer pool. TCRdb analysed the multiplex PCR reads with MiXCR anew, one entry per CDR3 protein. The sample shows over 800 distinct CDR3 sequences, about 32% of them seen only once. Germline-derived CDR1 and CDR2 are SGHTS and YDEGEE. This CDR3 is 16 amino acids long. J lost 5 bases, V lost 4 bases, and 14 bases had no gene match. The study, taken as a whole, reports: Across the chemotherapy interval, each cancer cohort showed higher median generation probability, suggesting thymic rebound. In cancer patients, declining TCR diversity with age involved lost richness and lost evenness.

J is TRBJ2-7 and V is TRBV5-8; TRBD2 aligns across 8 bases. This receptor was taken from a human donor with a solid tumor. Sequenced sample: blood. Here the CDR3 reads CASSHAGSGSFDEQYF. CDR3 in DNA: TGTGCCAGCAGCCATGCGGGGAGCGGGAGTTTCGACGAGCAGTACTTC. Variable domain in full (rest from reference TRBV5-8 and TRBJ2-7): EAGVTQSPTHLIKTRGQQATLRCSPISGHTSVYWYQQALGLGLQFLLWYDEGEERNRGNFPPRFSGRQFPNYSSELNVNALELEDSALYLCASSHAGSGSFDEQYFGPGTRLTVT.